The present entry profiles one TCR beta chain with its context. This sample stems from a study of blood T cell repertoires in COVID-19. The CDR3 is 13 amino acids. Germline loops: CDR1 SGHKS, CDR2 YYEKEE (reference sequence). V was trimmed by 0 bases and J by 3 bases, leaving 5 bases between them. Produced via immunoSEQ multiplex PCR; TCRdb's table is partial and in-frame only. In the table there are 130,000 or so clones, less than 90% of which are singletons. Material for sequencing was peripheral blood. The clonotype comes from a man in his fifties or sixties with acute or convalescent COVID-19. The rearrangement uses TRBV5-5 and TRBJ2-3; D is perhaps TRBD2 (5 bases). CDR3 loop: CASSLVATDTQYF. CDR3 coding DNA: TGTGCCAGCAGCTTGGTAGCGACAGATACGCAGTATTTT.